One and the same sample provided the 27 T cell receptor beta chains below, sequenced in a study of Ad26.COV2.S vaccination and SARS-CoV-2 variants (dated by TCRdb to the early 2020s). The intended sense of this specimen's treatment or condition label: 15 to 20 received Ad26.COV2.S at low or high dose, single or two shots; 5 received placebo; per-sample allocation not given. For vaccine and placebo recipients, the sequenced repertoires came from samples collected on day 63 after the first injection. Libraries were built with the immunoSEQ multiplex PCR assay. Not all clones reach the TCRdb copy of this immuneACCESS table, which keeps in-frame sequences only. Checked studies attribute under half of the gap to unresolved V genes and leave the rest unexplained. Across this sample there are hundreds of thousands of clones, with around 89% seen only once. Of the sample, nearly 1.5% falls within the top ten clones.

The sequencing here drew on peripheral blood, taken in a trial of Ad26.COV2.S vaccine versus placebo. These receptor sequences come from a person between 18 and 65 years old who received the Ad26.COV2.S COVID-19 vaccine or a placebo.

This clone was counted once. The chain couples TRBV10-3 to TRBJ1-4; 10 bases line up with TRBD1. The germline gives CDR1 ENHRY, CDR2 SYGVKD. With 6 bases clipped from V and 6 bases from J, the junction kept 4 bases outside the gene matches. The CDR3 consists of 14 residues. CDR3 sequence: CAIRSGTGDEKLFF. CDR3 sequence (DNA): TGTGCCATCAGATCCGGGACAGGGGATGAAAAACTGTTTTTT.

This clone was counted between two and nine times. V and J are TRBV6-5 and TRBJ1-2, with no clear D. V was trimmed by 5 bases and J by 0 bases, leaving 13 bases between them. The CDR3 is 15 amino acids. The germline CDR1 and CDR2 sequences are MNHEY and SVGAGI. This CDR3 reads CASSRQSIANYGYTF. In nucleotides, the CDR3 is TGTGCCAGCAGTCGGCAGAGTATAGCTAACTATGGCTACACCTTC.

The V call is TRBV5-5, the J call TRBJ1-2; D not resolved. Germline V lookup: CDR1 SGHKS, CDR2 YYEKEE (reference sequence). V was shortened by 1 base and J by 6 bases, with 13 bases between the two germline ends. CDR3 size: 14 residues. The CDR3 DNA sequence: TGTGCCAGCAGCTTGAGTGGTGGGGAGAATGGCTACACCTTC. Protein product: CASSLSGGENGYTF.

The chain links TRBV3-1 (or the pseudogene TRBV3-2) to TRBJ1-1; D gene ambiguous. Trimming removed 7 bases at V and 5 bases at J, with 20 bases between. The CDR3 totals 15 residues. The V gene's germline CDR1 is LGHDT and CDR2 YNNKEL (reference sequence). For the CDR3, the DNA is TGTGCCAGCACCCCGGGCCGGGGAGATGAAACTGAAGCTTTCTTT. Its protein is CASTPGRGDETEAFF.

The rearrangement links TRBV19 to TRBJ1-1, with D possibly TRBD1 on 5 matching bases. Germline values: CDR1 LNHDA, CDR2 SQIVND (reference sequence). Between the trimmed V and J ends, which lost 8 bases and 1 base, there was a span of 20 bases. The CDR3 totals 16 residues. The CDR3 DNA reads as TGTGCCAGTTCTGACCCAACCCGGGGGTGGAACACTGAAGCTTTCTTT. Residues: CASSDPTRGWNTEAFF.

The J gene is TRBJ1-5, the V gene TRBV19; 7 positions agree with TRBD1. The CDR3 has 15 residues. V gave up 5 bases and J gave up 3 bases; unmatched junction bases: 7. CDR1 and CDR2 (germline): LNHDA, SQIVND (reference sequence). The CDR3 region is CASSEGARDNQPQHF. The DNA for the CDR3 is TGTGCCAGTAGTGAGGGGGCCCGGGACAATCAGCCCCAGCATTTT.

The V gene is TRBV6-5, the J gene TRBJ2-3, with D perhaps assigned TRBD1 or TRBD2 (5 bases each). Trimming removed 6 bases from V and 1 base from J, with 11 bases in between. The CDR3 sequence is 14 residues long. CDR1 and CDR2 from the germline V gene are MNHEY and SVGAGI. This CDR3 reads CASRRGAGTDTQYF. The DNA of the CDR3 is TGTGCCAGCAGAAGAGGGGCAGGCACAGATACGCAGTATTTT.

This clone has just one count. The chain uses TRBV6-5 and TRBJ2-7, with TRBD1 matching over 10 bases. Germline loops: CDR1 MNHEY, CDR2 SVGAGI. This CDR3 has 14 amino acids. Trimming at V came to 6 bases and at J to 3 bases, leaving 5 bases not matched to a gene. Written as DNA, the CDR3 is TGTGCCAGCAGCAGGGGGGACAGGGGCTACGAGCAGTACTTC. Residues: CASSRGDRGYEQYF.

The chain employs TRBV10-1 and TRBJ2-3, with D hard to call. This CDR3 spans 13 amino acids. The ends were cut back, 0 bases at V and 1 base at J, with 2 bases in the middle. Germline V gives CDR1 WNHNN, CDR2 SYGVQD (reference sequence). CDR3 loop: CASSESGTDTQYF. The CDR3 DNA sequence: TGCGCCAGCAGTGAGTCAGGCACAGATACGCAGTATTTT.

The chain has TRBV4-2 and TRBJ1-1; no definite D call. This CDR3 has 11 residues. V dropped 5 bases and J dropped 6 bases, with 7 bases sitting between them. Germline V CDR1 and CDR2: LGHNA, YNFKEQ. The CDR3 coding sequence is TGTGCCAGCAGCTCAACAGCTGAAGCTTTCTTT. It yields the protein CASSSTAEAFF.

The V and J genes are TRBV2 and TRBJ1-5, with D possibly being TRBD1 (5 bases). CDR1 SNHLY and CDR2 FYNNEI come from the germline V gene. The V gene lost 3 bases and the J gene lost 4 bases, with 10 bases spanning the gap. The CDR3 is 14 amino acids. CDR3 in DNA: TGTGCCAGCAGTGATGGGGCAGGTAATCAGCCCCAGCATTTT. As protein: CASSDGAGNQPQHF.

The genes are TRBV12-3 or TRBV12-4 and TRBJ2-1; D remains unclear. The CDR3 runs to 13 residues. Trimming took off 5 bases at V and 8 bases at J, with 13 bases between the two ends. In nucleotides, the CDR3 is TGTGCCAGCAGTACCGACGGTAGTTATGAGCAGTTCTTC. Its protein product is CASSTDGSYEQFF.

Turning to this clone: The sample has other DNA sequences that encode this CDR3 too. V usage is TRBV27 and J usage is TRBJ1-1; D ambiguous. With 5 bases removed from V and 1 base from J, the gap between germline ends came to 8 bases. Germline V gene sequence: CDR1 MNHEY, CDR2 SMNVEV (reference sequence). The CDR3 has 13 residues. Here the CDR3 reads CASSLRANTEAFF. In nucleotides, the CDR3 is TGTGCCAGCAGTCTCCGGGCGAACACTGAAGCTTTCTTT.

This clone was seen once. The chain employs TRBV6-5 and TRBJ2-1; D possibly matches TRBD1 or TRBD2 (6 bases each). Germline V gene sequence: CDR1 MNHEY, CDR2 SVGAGI. V lost 7 bases, J lost 2 bases, and 12 bases lay in between. The CDR3 sequence is 14 residues long. The CDR3 DNA reads TGTGCCAGCACCAAAAGGGGGGCCTACAATGAGCAGTTCTTC. The encoded protein is CASTKRGAYNEQFF.

This CDR3 reads CASSLVDRGSYEQYF. The CDR3 DNA reads as TGTGCCAGCAGCTTAGTGGACAGGGGTTCCTACGAGCAGTACTTC. The chain is built from TRBV7-2 and TRBJ2-7, with TRBD1 matching over 9 bases. The CDR3 has 15 residues. Germline lookup yields CDR1 SGHTA and CDR2 FQGNSA. The V segment lost 1 base and the J segment 1 base; nucleotides outside the gene matches: 2.

The chain recombines TRBV15 with TRBJ1-1; no firm D call. V dropped 5 bases and J dropped 4 bases, with 8 bases sitting between them. Germline loops: CDR1 LNHNV, CDR2 YYDKDF (reference sequence). CDR3 length: 12 amino acids. CDR3 coding DNA: TGTGCCACCAGCGGGAGGTCCACTGAAGCTTTCTTT. Translation gives CATSGRSTEAFF.

This chain uses TRBV6-6 with TRBJ2-2, with a weak D call TRBD2 (6 bases). Germline CDR1 is MNHNY and CDR2 is SVGAGI (reference sequence). The CDR3 totals 14 residues. The V gene lost 5 bases and the J gene lost 4 bases, with 11 bases spanning the gap. In DNA, the CDR3 is TGTGCCAGCAGTCGGGGACTCCTCACCGGGGAGCTGTTTTTT. Amino acids: CASSRGLLTGELFF.

The J gene is TRBJ2-2, the V gene TRBV30; either TRBD1 or TRBD2 may fit D (8 bases each). Germline V gene data show CDR1 as GTSNPN and CDR2 as SVGIG (reference sequence). Trimming removed 3 bases from V and 1 base from J, with 21 bases in between. The CDR3 has 18 residues. This CDR3 is CAWSNPGGDRRNTGELFF. The CDR3 nucleotides are TGTGCCTGGAGCAACCCCGGGGGGGACAGGAGGAACACCGGGGAGCTGTTTTTT.

V is TRBV6-6 and J is TRBJ1-4, with unresolved D. V lost 3 bases and J 8 bases, leaving 4 bases between the germline ends. There are 11 residues in the CDR3. CDR1 is MNHNY, CDR2 SVGAGI, per germline (reference sequence). The DNA for the CDR3 is TGTGCCAGCAGTTATCGGGAAAAACTGTTTTTT. Translation gives CASSYREKLFF.

This clone was picked up a small number of times. V gene TRBV20-1 combines with J gene TRBJ1-4, with a weak D call TRBD1 (5 bases). The CDR3 loop spans 16 amino acids. Germline V gives CDR1 DFQATT, CDR2 SNEGSKA (reference sequence). Trimming stripped 3 bases from V and 2 bases from J, with 16 bases between. CDR3: CSASSSRGSTNEKLFF. The CDR3 DNA is TGCAGTGCTAGTTCTTCTAGGGGAAGCACTAATGAAAAACTGTTTTTT.

CDR3 nucleotides: TGTGCCAGCAGCGTGTCAGGGGGGGGCACTGAAGCTTTCTTT. This codes for CASSVSGGGTEAFF. This sequence joins TRBV9 and TRBJ1-1; 7 bases align to TRBD1. This CDR3 is built from 14 residues. Germline CDR1 reads SGDLS; CDR2 reads YYNGEE. J was trimmed by 4 bases and V by 2 bases; bases with no gene match: 5.

This clone was picked up a small number of times. The chain combines TRBV7-9 with TRBJ2-1; D might be TRBD2 (6 bases). The CDR3 sequence is 14 residues long. Germline V gives CDR1 SEHNR, CDR2 FQNEAQ (reference sequence). V was pared by 9 bases and J by 2 bases, with 14 bases between. In DNA, the CDR3 is TGTGCCAGTACCTCCACGGGAGCCTACAATGAGCAGTTCTTC. Encoded protein: CASTSTGAYNEQFF.

This clone was recorded only once. The chain joins TRBV12-3 or TRBV12-4 to TRBJ2-1, with unresolved D. The V end lost 6 bases, the J end lost 10 bases, and 10 bases lay between the germline ends. CDR3 length equals 11 residues. CDR3 protein: CASSHFKEQFF. CDR3 sequence (DNA): TGTGCCAGCAGCCACTTCAAAGAGCAGTTCTTC.

The genes are TRBV15 and TRBJ1-2; tentative D call: TRBD1 (5 bases). This CDR3 contains 15 residues. V lost 1 base, J lost 7 bases, and 16 bases lay in between. Looked up from germline, CDR1 is LNHNV and CDR2 is YYDKDF (reference sequence). CDR3 sequence (DNA): TGTGCCACCAGCAGAGTAACAGGTTCCGTGTCTGGCTACACCTTC. It yields the protein CATSRVTGSVSGYTF.

The chain carries TRBV24-1 and TRBJ2-5; D is ambiguous. The V end was cut by 2 bases, the J end by 2 bases, with 11 bases between. From germline, CDR1 is KGHDR and CDR2 SFDVKD. The length of the CDR3 is 15 residues. CDR3 loop: CATSDSHSVQETQYF. CDR3 DNA sequence: TGTGCCACCAGTGATTCTCACAGCGTTCAAGAGACCCAGTACTTC.

V and J are TRBV7-9 and TRBJ1-2, with D perhaps matching TRBD1 (6 bases). Trimming took 5 bases from V and 7 from J, leaving 14 bases between them. The CDR3 has 13 amino acids. CDR1 is SEHNR and CDR2 is FQNEAQ in the germline V gene (reference sequence). CDR3: CASSLGRGRGYTF. CDR3 nucleotide sequence: TGTGCCAGCAGCCTAGGCAGGGGTCGTGGCTACACCTTC.

As regards this clone: In the same sample, other DNA sequences code for this CDR3. The rearrangement links TRBV30 to TRBJ1-1; D may be TRBD1 (6 bases). With 3 bases removed from V and 1 base from J, the gap between germline ends came to 6 bases. Germline V gives CDR1 GTSNPN, CDR2 SVGIG (reference sequence). This CDR3 is 12 amino acids long. CDR3: CAWRGGNTEAFF. The CDR3 bases are TGTGCCTGGAGAGGGGGGAACACTGAAGCTTTCTTT.